Included here is one TCR beta chain sequence, with context. Its antigen is undetermined. The sample's time point: blood at routine non-recurrence follow-up after resection. A distinct unique molecular identifier was carried by each TCR cDNA molecule. Each CDR3 protein is one row after TCRdb ran MiXCR on the 5' RACE reads. The sample records fewer than 150,000 distinct CDR3 sequences, 10% to 12% being singletons. This entry comes from a study of spatial heterogeneity in lung cancer. Study at large: Taken at a median of around 22 months after resection, follow-up PBMC samples underwent sequencing when available.

Broader study findings: Compared with follow-up, resection was when ubiquitous expanded tumor TCRs appeared in blood more.

V trimming: 1 base; J trimming: 2 bases; junction bases outside the gene matches: 7. Germline-derived CDR1 and CDR2 are DFQATT and SNEGSKA (reference sequence). The CDR3 consists of 15 residues. The receptor comes from a female donor with early-stage non-small cell lung cancer. The chain uses TRBV20-1 and TRBJ2-7; TRBD2 agrees at 8 bases. The sample in question was PBMCs, obtained at follow-up. CDR3 amino acids: CSARGSGSNAYEQYF. CDR3 DNA: TGCAGTGCTAGAGGGAGCGGGAGTAACGCCTACGAGCAGTACTTC.